The 16 T cell receptor beta chains in this list originate from one sample, sequenced in a study of shared clonotypes between healthy human individuals. Method: immunoSEQ multiplex PCR; TCRdb's copy keeps in-frame clones and lacks some. The sample includes 2,100,000 or so clones, about 94% seen only once; the top ten take around 0.13%. The specimen was naive CD4+ T cells sorted from blood. Subset given: CD45RA+ positively selected. These receptor sequences come from a man between 18 and 35 years old in good health.

The V call is TRBV5-1, the J call TRBJ1-2; 7 nucleotides match TRBD1. This CDR3 contains 16 residues. Germline CDR1 is SGHRS and CDR2 is YFSETQ. V lost 3 bases and J lost 6; bases outside the gene matches: 14. CDR3 sequence: CASSYNSGGTTDGYTF. As DNA, the CDR3 is TGCGCCAGCAGCTACAATTCAGGGGGTACAACTGATGGCTACACCTTC.

This chain joins TRBV18 and TRBJ1-2; tentative D call: TRBD1 (6 bases). The CDR3 length is 14 residues. V gave up 4 bases and J gave up 8 bases, with 17 bases separating them. The germline V gene encodes CDR1 KGHSH and CDR2 LQKENI. In nucleotides, the CDR3 is TGTGCCAGCTCACTACAGGGCGGACCAGACGGCTACACCTTC. This translates into CASSLQGGPDGYTF.

The chain couples TRBV29-1 to TRBJ2-3; a weak D match, TRBD1 (5 bases). V dropped 4 bases and J dropped 3 bases, with 20 bases sitting between them. The CDR3 sequence is 16 residues long. Germline lookup yields CDR1 SQVTM and CDR2 ANQGSEA. The CDR3, as DNA: TGCAGCGTTGTCCTACCTCAGGGTATTACAACAGATACGCAGTATTTT. This codes for CSVVLPQGITTDTQYF.

The rearrangement joins TRBV5-4 to TRBJ1-2; D not resolved. This CDR3 is built from 15 residues. Germline V gene sequence: CDR1 SGHNT, CDR2 YYREEE (reference sequence). The V end was cut by 1 base, the J end by 3 bases, with 13 bases between. CDR3 sequence: CASSLYPDRHYGYTF. The CDR3 nucleotides read TGTGCCAGCAGCTTGTACCCCGATAGGCACTATGGCTACACCTTC.

V and J are TRBV9 and TRBJ1-2; possibly TRBD1 for D (6 bases). Germline V gives CDR1 SGDLS, CDR2 YYNGEE. The ends were cut back, 4 bases at V and 1 base at J, with 11 bases in the middle. The CDR3 is 14 residues long. CDR3 residues: CASSRGGLNYGYTF. CDR3 nucleotides: TGTGCCAGCAGCCGCGGGGGGCTTAACTATGGCTACACCTTC.

The rearrangement uses TRBV2 and TRBJ1-5; maybe TRBD1 (5 bases). The V gene's germline CDR1 is SNHLY and CDR2 FYNNEI. The CDR3 runs to 14 residues. V was trimmed by 6 bases and J by 5 bases, leaving 14 bases between them. The chain's CDR3 is CASRAGTVDQPQHF. The CDR3 DNA follows: TGTGCCAGCAGGGCCGGGACTGTCGATCAGCCCCAGCATTTT. Full variable domain (remainder filled in from reference TRBV2 and TRBJ1-5): EPEVTQTPSHQVTQMGQEVILRCVPISNHLYFYWYRQILGQKVEFLVSFYNNEISEKSEIFDDQFSVERPDGSNFTLKIRSTKLEDSAMYFCASRAGTVDQPQHFGDGTRLSIL.

The chain uses TRBV11-2 and TRBJ1-6; 8 nucleotides align to TRBD1. V dropped 1 base and J dropped 4; count of bases not matched to a gene: 3. The germline V gene has CDR1 SGHAT and CDR2 FQNNGV. The CDR3 consists of 16 residues. The CDR3, as DNA: TGTGCCAGCAGCTTAGGGACAGGGTATTATAATTCACCCCTCCACTTT. Protein: CASSLGTGYYNSPLHF. The full variable domain, completed using reference TRBV11-2 and TRBJ1-6, is EAGVAQSPRYKIIEKRQSVAFWCNPISGHATLYWYQQILGQGPKLLIQFQNNGVVDDSQLPKDRFSAERLKGVDSTLKIQPAKLEDSAVYLCASSLGTGYYNSPLHFGNGTRLTVT.

The chain employs TRBV11-2 and TRBJ2-5, with D possibly TRBD2 on 5 matching bases. CDR1 SGHAT and CDR2 FQNNGV come from the germline V gene. The CDR3 has 14 amino acids. Trimming pared 3 bases from V and 0 bases from J, leaving 8 bases between. CDR3 sequence (DNA): TGTGCCAGCAGCTTCGGGAAAGACCAAGAGACCCAGTACTTC. Amino acid sequence: CASSFGKDQETQYF.

The chain combines TRBV10-1 with TRBJ2-3; perhaps TRBD2 as D (5 bases). The ends were cut back, 2 bases at V and 2 bases at J, with 14 bases in the middle. Germline V gene sequence: CDR1 WNHNN, CDR2 SYGVQD (reference sequence). The CDR3 loop spans 16 amino acids. The chain's CDR3 is CASSERIVRATDTQYF. CDR3 nucleotide sequence: TGCGCCAGCAGTGAGAGGATAGTGCGGGCCACAGATACGCAGTATTTT.

V gene TRBV28 combines with J gene TRBJ2-3; tentatively, D is TRBD1 (5 bases). The CDR3 runs 18 residues. The germline gives CDR1 MDHEN, CDR2 SYDVKM. Trimming pared 2 bases from V and 2 bases from J, leaving 20 bases between. In DNA form, the CDR3 reads TGTGCCAGCAGTTTACACATACAAGGGGTAATCGACACAGATACGCAGTATTTT. It yields the protein CASSLHIQGVIDTDTQYF.

The chain uses TRBV6-1 and TRBJ1-3; TRBD1 agrees at 8 bases. The CDR3 sequence is 15 residues long. V lost 4 bases and J lost 1; bases outside the gene matches: 3. From germline, CDR1 is MNHNS and CDR2 SASEGT. The CDR3 region is CASSAGQGSGNTIYF. As DNA, the CDR3 is TGTGCCAGCAGTGCCGGACAGGGATCTGGAAACACCATATATTTT.

The rearrangement joins TRBV9 to TRBJ2-2, with 13 nucleotides matching TRBD2. Trimming at V came to 3 bases and at J to 7 bases, leaving 6 bases not matched to a gene. The CDR3 runs 16 residues. Germline CDR1 SGDLS, CDR2 YYNGEE. The CDR3 is CASSAGLAGVNGELFF. In DNA form, the CDR3 reads TGTGCCAGCAGCGCAGGACTAGCGGGAGTGAACGGGGAGCTGTTTTTT.

This chain links TRBV15 with TRBJ1-1; D is possibly TRBD1 (5 bases). The CDR3 is 15 residues long. CDR1 LNHNV and CDR2 YYDKDF come from the germline V gene (reference sequence). Trimming left V 1 base short and J 1 base short, with 10 bases between. The CDR3 sequence is CATSRVGAQNTEAFF. CDR3 bases: TGTGCCACCAGCAGAGTAGGGGCGCAGAACACTGAAGCTTTCTTT.

This clone was picked up a small number of times. The same CDR3 is also encoded by other DNA sequences in this sample. V is TRBV2 and J is TRBJ1-5, with unresolved D. Germline CDR1 reads SNHLY; CDR2 reads FYNNEI. With 1 base removed from V and 7 bases from J, the gap between germline ends came to 8 bases. This CDR3 has 13 residues. CDR3 loop: CASSEGGSQPQHF. CDR3 sequence (DNA): TGTGCCAGCAGTGAAGGCGGGAGCCAGCCCCAGCATTTT.

The gene calls are TRBV4-2 and TRBJ1-1, with D possibly being TRBD1 (5 bases). With 0 bases removed from V and 5 bases from J, the gap between germline ends came to 19 bases. Germline lookup yields CDR1 LGHNA and CDR2 YNFKEQ. The CDR3 is 17 amino acids. The CDR3 nucleotides read TGTGCCAGCAGCCAAGATCTAAGGGGCAAGGGCGGGACTGAAGCTTTCTTT. It specifies CASSQDLRGKGGTEAFF.

The J gene is TRBJ2-5, the V gene TRBV6-1, with TRBD1 matching 7 bases. There are 15 residues in the CDR3. J gave up 4 bases and V 6 bases, and 11 bases lay outside the gene matches. CDR1 is MNHNS and CDR2 is SASEGT in the germline V gene. The CDR3 loop is CASRDRVAFRETQYF. CDR3 in DNA: TGTGCCAGCAGAGACAGGGTAGCGTTTAGAGAGACCCAGTACTTC.